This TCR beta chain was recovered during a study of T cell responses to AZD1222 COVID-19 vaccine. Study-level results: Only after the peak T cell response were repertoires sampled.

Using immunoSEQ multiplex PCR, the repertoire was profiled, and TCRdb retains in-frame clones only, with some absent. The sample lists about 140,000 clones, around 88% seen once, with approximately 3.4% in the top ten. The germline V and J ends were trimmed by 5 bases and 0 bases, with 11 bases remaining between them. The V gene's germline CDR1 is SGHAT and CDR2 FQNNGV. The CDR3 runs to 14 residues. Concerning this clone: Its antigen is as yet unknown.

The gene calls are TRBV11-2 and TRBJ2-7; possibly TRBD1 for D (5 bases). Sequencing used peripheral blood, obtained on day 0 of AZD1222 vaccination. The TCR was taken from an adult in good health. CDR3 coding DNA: TGTGCCAGCAGCGTTAATGGGGCCTCCTACGAGCAGTACTTC. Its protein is CASSVNGASYEQYF.